This T cell receptor (beta chain) was recorded in a study of radiotherapy plus CTLA-4 blockade in lung cancer. CTLA-4 blockade using ipilimumab, together with focal radiation, was received by patients with chemo-refractory metastatic non-small-cell lung cancer. Measured with immunoSEQ multiplex PCR; TCRdb has only the in-frame clones, and not every one. The table records fewer than 150,000 clones, 65% to 85% of them present only once. The CDR3 has 14 residues. The germline CDR1 and CDR2 sequences are MNHNY and SVGAGI (reference sequence). V lost 6 bases to trimming and J lost 1 base; unmatched junction nucleotides: 3.

The rearrangement joins TRBV6-6 to TRBJ2-3, with 8 bases identical to TRBD1. This TCR was sampled from a human donor with non-small cell lung cancer who had a partial response to radiotherapy plus ipilimumab. The starting material was peripheral blood, obtained from a patient treated with radiotherapy plus ipilimumab. In DNA, the CDR3 is TGTGCCAGCAGATCGACAGGGGGCACAGATACGCAGTATTTT. It yields the protein CASRSTGGTDTQYF.